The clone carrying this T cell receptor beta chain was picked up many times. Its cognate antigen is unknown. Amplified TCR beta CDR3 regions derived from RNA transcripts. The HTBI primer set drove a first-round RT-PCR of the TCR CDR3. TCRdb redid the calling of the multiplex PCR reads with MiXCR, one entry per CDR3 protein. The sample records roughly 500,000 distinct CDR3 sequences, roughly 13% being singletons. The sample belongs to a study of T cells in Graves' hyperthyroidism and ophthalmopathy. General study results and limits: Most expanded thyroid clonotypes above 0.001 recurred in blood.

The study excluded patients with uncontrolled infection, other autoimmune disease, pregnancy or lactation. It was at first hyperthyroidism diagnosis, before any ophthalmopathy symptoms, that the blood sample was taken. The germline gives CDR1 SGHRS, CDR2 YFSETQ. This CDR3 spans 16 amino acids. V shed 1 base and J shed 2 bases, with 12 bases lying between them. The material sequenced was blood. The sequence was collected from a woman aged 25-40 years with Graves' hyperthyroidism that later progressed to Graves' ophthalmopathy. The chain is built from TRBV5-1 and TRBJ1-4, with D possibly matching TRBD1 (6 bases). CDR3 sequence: CASSLTGRTTNEKLFF. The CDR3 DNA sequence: TGCGCCAGCAGCTTGACAGGGCGGACCACTAATGAAAAACTGTTTTTT.